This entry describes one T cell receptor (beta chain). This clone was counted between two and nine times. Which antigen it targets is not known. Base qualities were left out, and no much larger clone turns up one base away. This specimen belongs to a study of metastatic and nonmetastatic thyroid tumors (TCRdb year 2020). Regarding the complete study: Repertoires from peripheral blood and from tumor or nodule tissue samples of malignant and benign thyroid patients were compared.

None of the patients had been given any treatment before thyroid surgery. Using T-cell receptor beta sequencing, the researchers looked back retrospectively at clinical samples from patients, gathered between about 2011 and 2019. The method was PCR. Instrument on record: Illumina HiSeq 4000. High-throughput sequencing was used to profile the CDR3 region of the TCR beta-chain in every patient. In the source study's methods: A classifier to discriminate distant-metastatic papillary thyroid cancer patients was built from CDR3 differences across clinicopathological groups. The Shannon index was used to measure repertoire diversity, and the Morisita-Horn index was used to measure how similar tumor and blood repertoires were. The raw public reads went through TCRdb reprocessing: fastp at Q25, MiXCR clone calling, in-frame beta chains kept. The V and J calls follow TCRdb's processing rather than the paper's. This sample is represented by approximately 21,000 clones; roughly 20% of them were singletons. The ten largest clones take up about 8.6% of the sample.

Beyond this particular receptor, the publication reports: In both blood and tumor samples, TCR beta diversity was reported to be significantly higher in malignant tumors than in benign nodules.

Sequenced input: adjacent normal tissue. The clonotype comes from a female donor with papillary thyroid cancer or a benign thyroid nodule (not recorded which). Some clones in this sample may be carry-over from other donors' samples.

The CDR3 region reads CASSLSGHWREKLFF. The DNA sequence is given as TGTGCCAGCAGTTTATCGGGACATTGGAGGGAAAAACTGTTTTTT. The sequence joins TRBV27 to TRBJ1-4; TRBD1 might be the D gene, on 6 matching bases. The CDR3 sequence holds 15 residues, the cysteine and phenylalanine included. The kept DNA is CDR3 alone, 45 bases in frame from the first base. Per the germline V gene (reference sequence), MNHEY is the CDR1 and SMNVEV is the CDR2. Trimming takes 0 bases from V and 8 bases from J, and the germline ends sit 13 bases apart.